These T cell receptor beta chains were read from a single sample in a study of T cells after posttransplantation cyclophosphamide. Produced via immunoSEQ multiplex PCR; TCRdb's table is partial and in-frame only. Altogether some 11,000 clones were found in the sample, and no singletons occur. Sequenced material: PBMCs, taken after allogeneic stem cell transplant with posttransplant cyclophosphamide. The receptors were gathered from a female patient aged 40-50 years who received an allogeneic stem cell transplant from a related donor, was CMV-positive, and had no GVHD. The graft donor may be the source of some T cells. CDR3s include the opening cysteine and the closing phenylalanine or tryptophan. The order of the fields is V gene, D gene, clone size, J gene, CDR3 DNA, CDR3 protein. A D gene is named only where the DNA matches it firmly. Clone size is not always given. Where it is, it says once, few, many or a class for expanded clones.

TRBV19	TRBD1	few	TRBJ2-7	TGTGCCAGTAGTATGGCCGGGACAGGATTCTACGAGCAGTACTTC	CASSMAGTGFYEQYF
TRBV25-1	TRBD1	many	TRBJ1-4	TGTGCCAGCAGTAAGGACAGGGTCAGAGAAAAACTGTTTTTT	CASSKDRVREKLFF
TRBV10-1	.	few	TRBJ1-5	TGCGCCAGCAGTACCGGGATGGATCAGCCCCAGCATTTT	CASSTGMDQPQHF
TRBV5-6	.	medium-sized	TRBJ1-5	TGTGCCAGCAGCCGGGGAAATCAGCCCCAGCATTTT	CASSRGNQPQHF
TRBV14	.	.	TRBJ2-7	TGTGCCAGCAGCCCCCGGCTGGCGGGTCCACCGAAGACCTACGAGCAGTACTTC	CASSPRLAGPPKTYEQYF
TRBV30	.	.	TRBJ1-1	TGTGCCTGGAGTCACGTGGTTACAGGCTGGACTGAAGCTTTCTTT	CAWSHVVTGWTEAFF
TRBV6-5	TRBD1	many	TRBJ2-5	TGTGCCAGCAGTTACTGGGGACAGGAAGAGACCCAGTACTTC	CASSYWGQEETQYF
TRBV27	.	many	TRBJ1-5	TGTGCCAGCAGTTCCTACCGGGGGTGGCAGCCCCAGCATTTT	CASSSYRGWQPQHF
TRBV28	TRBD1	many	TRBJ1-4	TGTGCCAGCAGTTCGGACAGGGGCTGGCCTAATGAAAAACTGTTTTTT	CASSSDRGWPNEKLFF
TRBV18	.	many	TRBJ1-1	TGTGCCAGCTCACCGGCGTGGAGTACTGAAGCTTTCTTT	CASSPAWSTEAFF
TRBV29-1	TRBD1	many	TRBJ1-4	TGCAGCGTCATGTGGGACAGTGAAAAACTGTTTTTT	CSVMWDSEKLFF
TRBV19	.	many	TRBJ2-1	TGTGCCAGTAGTATTCCACTAAGTTCAGGGTGGAATGAGCAGTTCTTC	CASSIPLSSGWNEQFF
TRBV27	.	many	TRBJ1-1	TGTGCCAGCAGATATGAGACTGAAGCTTTCTTT	CASRYETEAFF
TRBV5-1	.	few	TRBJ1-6	TGCGCCAGCAGCTTGGCCGGGGGTTCACCCCTCCACTTT	CASSLAGGSPLHF
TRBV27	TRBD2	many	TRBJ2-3	TGTGCCAGCAGTCGCCGGGCTAGCGGGTGGAAGGATACGCAGTATTTT	CASSRRASGWKDTQYF
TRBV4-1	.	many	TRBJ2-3	TGCGCCAGCAGCCAAGAACCTCCGGGAGCCACAGATACGCAGTATTTT	CASSQEPPGATDTQYF
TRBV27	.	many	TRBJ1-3	TGTGCCAGCAGCCGCCGGTGGGCAGGTCTGACAAACACCATATATTTT	CASSRRWAGLTNTIYF
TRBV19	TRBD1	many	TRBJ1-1	TGTGCCAGTAGTATGGGACAGGGAGGCACTGAAGCTTTCTTT	CASSMGQGGTEAFF
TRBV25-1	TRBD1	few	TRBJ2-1	TGTGCCAGCACAAAACGGGACAGATACAATGAGCAGTTCTTC	CASTKRDRYNEQFF
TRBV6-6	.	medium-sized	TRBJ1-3	TGTGCCAGCAGCAAGGACTCTTCTGGAAACACCATATATTTT	CASSKDSSGNTIYF
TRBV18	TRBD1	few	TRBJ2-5	TGTGCCACCTCACCCCCAGGGGGAGAGACCCAGTACTTC	CATSPPGGETQYF
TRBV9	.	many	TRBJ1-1	TGTGCCAGCAGCGCGGAAGGGGTTGAAGCTTTCTTT	CASSAEGVEAFF
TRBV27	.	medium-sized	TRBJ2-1	TGTGCCAGCAGTTCGCTACCTCGGGATGAGCAGTTCTTC	CASSSLPRDEQFF
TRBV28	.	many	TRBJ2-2	TGTGCCAGCAGTTTCGGGACAACGAACACCGGGGAGCTGTTTTTT	CASSFGTTNTGELFF
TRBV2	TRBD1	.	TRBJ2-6	TGTGCCACCCTTAGGGCACAGGGGACGGCTGGGGCCAACGTCCTGACTTTC	CATLRAQGTAGANVLTF